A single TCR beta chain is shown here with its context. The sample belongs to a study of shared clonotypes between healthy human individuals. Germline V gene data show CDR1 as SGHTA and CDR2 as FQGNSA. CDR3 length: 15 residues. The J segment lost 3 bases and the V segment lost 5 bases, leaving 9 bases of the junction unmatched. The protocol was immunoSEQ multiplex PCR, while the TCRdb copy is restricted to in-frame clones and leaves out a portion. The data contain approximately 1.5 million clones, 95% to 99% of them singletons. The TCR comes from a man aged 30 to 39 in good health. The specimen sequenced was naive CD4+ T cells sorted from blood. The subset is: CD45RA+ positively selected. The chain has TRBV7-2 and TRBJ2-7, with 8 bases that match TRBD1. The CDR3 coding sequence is TGTGCCAGCAGCCGTCCAGGGGGCGCCGGCTACGAGCAGTACTTC. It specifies CASSRPGGAGYEQYF. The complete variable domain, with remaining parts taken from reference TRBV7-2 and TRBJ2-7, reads GAGVSQSPSNKVTEKGKDVELRCDPISGHTALYWYRQSLGQGLEFLIYFQGNSAPDKSGLPSDRFSAERTGGSVSTLTIQRTQQEDSAVYLCASSRPGGAGYEQYFGPGTRLTVT.